The 5 T cell receptor beta chains listed next were all sequenced from one sample in a study of T cells after yellow fever vaccination. TCRdb passed the 5' RACE reads through MiXCR, listing each CDR3 protein once. The sample holds around 250,000 distinct CDR3 sequences, 6.9% seen once. The input for sequencing was CD4+ T cells sorted from PBMCs, taken 15 days after the yellow fever booster vaccination. These TCRs come from a man under 40 who received the YFV17D yellow fever vaccine.

This clonotype was seen ten or more times. J is TRBJ2-7 and V is TRBV20-1; maybe TRBD1 (6 bases). The CDR3 consists of 13 residues. Germline V gene sequence: CDR1 DFQATT, CDR2 SNEGSKA (reference sequence). Trimming stripped 5 bases from V and 3 bases from J, with 14 bases between. CDR3 residues: CSAFSTGGYEQYF. The CDR3 DNA follows: TGCAGTGCTTTCTCGACAGGCGGCTACGAGCAGTACTTC.

There are a few counts of this clonotype. The rearrangement uses TRBV20-1 and TRBJ2-7, with 8 bases that match TRBD2. This CDR3 contains 14 residues. V dropped 4 bases and J dropped 2; count of bases not matched to a gene: 7. Germline CDR1 is DFQATT and CDR2 is SNEGSKA (reference sequence). CDR3 in DNA: TGCAGTGCTAAAGATAGCGGGGACCCCTACGAGCAGTACTTC. Protein sequence: CSAKDSGDPYEQYF.

This clonotype was found a few times. The rearrangement uses TRBV5-1 and TRBJ2-7; a possible D gene is TRBD1 (6 bases). Germline loops: CDR1 SGHRS, CDR2 YFSETQ. The CDR3 is made up of 14 amino acids. V shed 1 base and J shed 2 bases, with 10 bases lying between them. The CDR3 bases are TGCGCCAGCAGCTTGCTTGGGGGCACCTACGAGCAGTACTTC. It translates to CASSLLGGTYEQYF.

This clonotype occurred a few times. V usage is TRBV3-1 and J usage is TRBJ2-1, with 11 bases aligning to TRBD2. This CDR3 has 17 residues. J lost 4 bases, V lost 11 bases, and 16 bases had no gene match. CDR1 is LGHDT, CDR2 YNNKEL, per germline (reference sequence). The CDR3 protein is CASSQGRTSGLYNEQFF. The CDR3 bases are TGTGCCTCCTCCCAAGGCAGGACTAGCGGGTTGTACAATGAGCAGTTCTTC.

V and J are TRBV20-1 and TRBJ2-1; D gene ambiguous. Germline CDR1 reads DFQATT; CDR2 reads SNEGSKA (reference sequence). CDR3 length equals 15 residues. Trimming pared 0 bases from V and 1 base from J, leaving 10 bases between. CDR3 protein: CSARDFGPSYNEQFF. The CDR3 DNA is TGCAGTGCTAGAGATTTTGGCCCATCCTACAATGAGCAGTTCTTC.